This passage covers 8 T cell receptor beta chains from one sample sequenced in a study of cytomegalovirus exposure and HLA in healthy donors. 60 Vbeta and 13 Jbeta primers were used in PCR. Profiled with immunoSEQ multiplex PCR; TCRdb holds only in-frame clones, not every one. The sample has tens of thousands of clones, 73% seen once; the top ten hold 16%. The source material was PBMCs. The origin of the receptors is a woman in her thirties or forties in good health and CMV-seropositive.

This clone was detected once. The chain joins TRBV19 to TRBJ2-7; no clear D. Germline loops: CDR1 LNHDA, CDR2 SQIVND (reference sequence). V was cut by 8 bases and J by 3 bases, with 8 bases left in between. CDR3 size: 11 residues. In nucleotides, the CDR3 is TGTGCCAGTGGCCCTGTCTACGAGCAGTACTTC. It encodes CASGPVYEQYF.

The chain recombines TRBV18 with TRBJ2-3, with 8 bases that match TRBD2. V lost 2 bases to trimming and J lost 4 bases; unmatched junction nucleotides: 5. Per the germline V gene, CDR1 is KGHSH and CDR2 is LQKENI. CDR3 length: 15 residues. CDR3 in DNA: TGTGCCAGCTCACCAATGGTACTAGCGGCAGATACGCAGTATTTT. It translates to CASSPMVLAADTQYF.

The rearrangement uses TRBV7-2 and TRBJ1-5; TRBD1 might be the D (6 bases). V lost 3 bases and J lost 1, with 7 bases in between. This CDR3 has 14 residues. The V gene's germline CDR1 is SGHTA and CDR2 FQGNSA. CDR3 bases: TGTGCCAGCAGCTTGGGACAAAGCAATCAGCCCCAGCATTTT. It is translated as CASSLGQSNQPQHF.

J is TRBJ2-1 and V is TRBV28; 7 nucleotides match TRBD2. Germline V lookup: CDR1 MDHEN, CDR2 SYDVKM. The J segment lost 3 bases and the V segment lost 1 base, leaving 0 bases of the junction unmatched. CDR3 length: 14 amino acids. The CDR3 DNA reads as TGTGCCAGCAGTTTATCGGGGGGCTACAATGAGCAGTTCTTC. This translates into CASSLSGGYNEQFF.

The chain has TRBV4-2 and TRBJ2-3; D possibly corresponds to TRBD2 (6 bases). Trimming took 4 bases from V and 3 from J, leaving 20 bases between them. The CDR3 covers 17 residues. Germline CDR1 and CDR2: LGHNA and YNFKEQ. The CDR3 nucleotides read TGTGCCAGCAGCCCCACTTGGGACTTTGGTAGGACAGATACGCAGTATTTT. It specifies CASSPTWDFGRTDTQYF.

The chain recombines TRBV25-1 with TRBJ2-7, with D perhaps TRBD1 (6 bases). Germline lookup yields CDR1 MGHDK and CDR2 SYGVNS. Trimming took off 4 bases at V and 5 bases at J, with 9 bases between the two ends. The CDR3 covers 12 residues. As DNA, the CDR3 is TGTGCCAGCAGTGCACAGGGAAACGAGCAGTACTTC. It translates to CASSAQGNEQYF.

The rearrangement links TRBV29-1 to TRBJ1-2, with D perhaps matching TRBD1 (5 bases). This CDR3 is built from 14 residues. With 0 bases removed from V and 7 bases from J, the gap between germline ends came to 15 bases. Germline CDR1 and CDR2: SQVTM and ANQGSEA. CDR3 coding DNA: TGCAGCGTTGAAGATCAGGGAGGGTCTTCTGGCTACACCTTC. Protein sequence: CSVEDQGGSSGYTF. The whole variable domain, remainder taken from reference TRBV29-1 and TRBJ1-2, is SAVISQKPSRDICQRGTSLTIQCQVDSQVTMMFWYRQQPGQSLTLIATANQGSEATYESGFVIDKFPISRPNLTFSTLTVSNMSPEDSSIYLCSVEDQGGSSGYTFGSGTRLTVV.

The CDR3 nucleotides read TGTGCCAGCAGTTACTTAGCGGGAGGGAACCATGAGCAGTTCTTC. Residues: CASSYLAGGNHEQFF. The chain recombines TRBV6-5 with TRBJ2-1; TRBD2 matches 11 bases. Germline values: CDR1 MNHEY, CDR2 SVGAGI. This CDR3 is 15 amino acids long. V shed 1 base, J shed 8 bases, and the junction held 4 bases outside the gene matches.